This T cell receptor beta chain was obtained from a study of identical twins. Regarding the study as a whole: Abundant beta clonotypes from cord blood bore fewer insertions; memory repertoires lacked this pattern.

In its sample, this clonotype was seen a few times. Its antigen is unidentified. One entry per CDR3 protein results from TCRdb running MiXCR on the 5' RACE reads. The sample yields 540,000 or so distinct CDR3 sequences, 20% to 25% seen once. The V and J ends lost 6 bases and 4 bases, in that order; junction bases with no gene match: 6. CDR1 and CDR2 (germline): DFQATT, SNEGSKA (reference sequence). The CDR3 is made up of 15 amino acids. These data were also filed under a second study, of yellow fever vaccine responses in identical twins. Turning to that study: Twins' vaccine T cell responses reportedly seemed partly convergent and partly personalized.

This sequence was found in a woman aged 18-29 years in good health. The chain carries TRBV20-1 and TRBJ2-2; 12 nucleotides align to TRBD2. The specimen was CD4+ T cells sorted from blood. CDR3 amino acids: CSASSGRVPTGELFF. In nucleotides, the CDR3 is TGCAGTGCCTCTAGCGGGAGGGTTCCCACCGGGGAGCTGTTTTTT.